A selection of T cell receptor beta chains follows, all from one sample in a study of CD8 T cells in Susac syndrome. One entry per CDR3 protein, called by TCRdb with MiXCR from the immunoSEQ multiplex PCR reads. Here the sample spans tens of thousands of distinct CDR3 sequences, just over 90% being singletons. Sequenced input: CD4+ T cells from PBMCs. These receptors all come from a human donor with Susac syndrome. CDR3s include the opening cysteine and the closing phenylalanine or tryptophan. A D gene is named only where the DNA matches it firmly. Part of the rows lack a size; the others show once, few, many or a class for expanded clones.

-	TRBV7-2	TRBD1	15	TRBJ2-3	TGTGCCAGCAGAACAGACAGGGACCGCACAGATACGCAGTATTTT	CASRTDRDRTDTQYF
-	TRBV7-2	-	11	TRBJ1-2	TGTGCCAGCAGCTTAGTAGGTGGCTACACCTTC	CASSLVGGYTF
-	TRBV21-1	-	15	TRBJ2-2	TGTGCCAGCAGCGGACGACAGGAGAGCACCGGGGAGCTGTTTTTT	CASSGRQESTGELFF
-	TRBV7-2	-	13	TRBJ1-4	TGTGCCAGCAGTCGCCTTACTAATGAAAAACTGTTTTTT	CASSRLTNEKLFF
-	TRBV7-8	TRBD2	17	TRBJ2-4	TGTGCCAGCAGCCCCGGGACTAGAGCAACGACCAAAAACATTCAGTACTTC	CASSPGTRATTKNIQYF
once	TRBV28	-	13	TRBJ2-1	TGTGCCAGCAGTTTATCTAGCCCGGATGAGCAGTTCTTC	CASSLSSPDEQFF
-	TRBV29-1	-	15	TRBJ2-1	TGCAGCGTCCCGGGGTCCTACAGGGACTACAATGAGCAGTTCTTC	CSVPGSYRDYNEQFF
-	TRBV20-1	TRBD2	13	TRBJ2-1	TGCAGTGCCGACGGACTAGCCCCCAATGAGCAGTTCTTC	CSADGLAPNEQFF
-	TRBV27	-	15	TRBJ1-5	TGTGCCAGCAGTCCGACTCGGGGTAGCAATCAGCCCCAGCATTTT	CASSPTRGSNQPQHF
-	TRBV9	-	12	TRBJ1-5	TGTGCCAGCAGCGCCGAGGGAGGGCCCCAGCATTTT	CASSAEGGPQHF
few	TRBV6-2/TRBV6-3	-	14	TRBJ2-7	TGTGCCAGCACCCAGAGTTCCAACTCCTACGAGCAGTACTTC	CASTQSSNSYEQYF
-	TRBV20-1	TRBD2	14	TRBJ2-3	TGCAGTGCACCTCTAGCGGGGGGCACAGATACGCAGTATTTT	CSAPLAGGTDTQYF
-	TRBV19	-	14	TRBJ1-1	TGTGCCAGTAGTAGAGACCTTCTGAACACTGAAGCTTTCTTT	CASSRDLLNTEAFF